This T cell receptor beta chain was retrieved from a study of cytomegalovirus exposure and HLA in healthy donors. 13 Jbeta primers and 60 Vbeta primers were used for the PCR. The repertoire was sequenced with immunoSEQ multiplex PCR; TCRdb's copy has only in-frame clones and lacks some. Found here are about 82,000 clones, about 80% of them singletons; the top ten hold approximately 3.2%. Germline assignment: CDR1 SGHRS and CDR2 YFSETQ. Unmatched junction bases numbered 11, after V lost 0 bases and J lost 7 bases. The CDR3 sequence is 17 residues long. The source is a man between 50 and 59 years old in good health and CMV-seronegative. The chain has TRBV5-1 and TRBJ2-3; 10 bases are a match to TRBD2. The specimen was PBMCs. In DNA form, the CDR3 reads TGCGCCAGCAGCTTGGGAGGTGTAGCGGGGGGATCCTATACGCAGTATTTT. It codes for CASSLGGVAGGSYTQYF.